The table lists the clone carrying this T cell receptor (beta chain) with many counts. Its matching antigen is unknown. This record belongs to a study of T cell repertoires in cytomegalovirus infection. On the study more broadly: Public TCR beta signatures were indicative of both CMV infection and a matching HLA type. General study points: Individuals carrying CMV plus the relevant HLA were identified by cumulative frequency of public TCR beta families.

Germline-derived CDR1 and CDR2 are MNHEY and SMNVEV (reference sequence). V was shortened by 4 bases and J by 3 bases, with 19 bases between the two germline ends. The CDR3 length is 16 residues. MiXCR, applied by TCRdb to the reads, yields one record per CDR3 protein. This sample has more than 200,000 distinct CDR3 sequences, with approximately 9% found just once. The receptor was derived from a human donor in good health (CMV status not recorded). Some clones in this sample may be carry-over from other donors' samples. The chain uses TRBV27 and TRBJ2-7, with D possibly being TRBD1 (6 bases). The sequenced material came from PBMCs. DNA for the CDR3: TGTGCCAGCAGTTCGCGCAAGACCGGACAGCACTACGAGCAGTACTTC. It yields the protein CASSSRKTGQHYEQYF.